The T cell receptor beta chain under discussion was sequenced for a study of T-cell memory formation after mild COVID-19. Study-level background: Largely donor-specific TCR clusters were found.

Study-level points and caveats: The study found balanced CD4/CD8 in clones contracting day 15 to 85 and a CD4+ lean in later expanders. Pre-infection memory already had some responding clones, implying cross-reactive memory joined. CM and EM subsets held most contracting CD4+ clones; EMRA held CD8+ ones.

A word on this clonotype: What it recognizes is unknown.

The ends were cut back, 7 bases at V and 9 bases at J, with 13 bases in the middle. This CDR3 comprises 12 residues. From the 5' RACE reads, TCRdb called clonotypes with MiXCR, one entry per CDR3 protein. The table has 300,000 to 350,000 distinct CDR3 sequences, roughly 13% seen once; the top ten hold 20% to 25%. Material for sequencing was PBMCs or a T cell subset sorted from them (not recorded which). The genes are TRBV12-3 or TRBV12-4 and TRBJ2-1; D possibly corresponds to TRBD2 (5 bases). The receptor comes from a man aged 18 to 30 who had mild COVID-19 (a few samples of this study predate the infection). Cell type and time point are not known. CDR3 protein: CASTHGVGEQFF. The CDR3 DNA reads TGTGCCAGCACACACGGGGTTGGTGAGCAGTTCTTC.